The entry below describes one T cell receptor beta chain. The method was immunoSEQ multiplex PCR; TCRdb's version includes in-frame clones alone and lacks a portion of them. In the table there are some 39,000 clones, almost 95% of which are singletons. The sample belongs to a study of T cell changes during pregnancy in multiple sclerosis. V shed 6 bases, J shed 4 bases, and the junction held 5 bases outside the gene matches. Germline lookup yields CDR1 MNHEY and CDR2 SVGAGI. The CDR3 totals 14 residues. The source of this sequence is a female donor with multiple sclerosis, enrolled in a pregnancy study. V gene TRBV6-5 combines with J gene TRBJ2-1; 8 bases are shared with TRBD1. Sequencing was carried out using PBMCs (not recorded whether the cells were cultured). The chain's CDR3 is CASRPTGGYNEQFF. The CDR3 bases are TGTGCCAGCAGGCCCACAGGGGGTTACAATGAGCAGTTCTTC.